The clone carrying this T cell receptor beta chain occurred many times. Its target is not known. CDR3 length: 15 amino acids. With 1 base removed from V and 2 bases from J, the gap between germline ends came to 11 bases. Germline CDR1 and CDR2: SGHDN and FVKESK. The data are from a study of T cells in Graves' hyperthyroidism and ophthalmopathy. Findings and caveats of the study: Separation of ophthalmopathy from stable hyperthyroidism was achieved by a 13 V-J model.

The CDR3 regions of TCR beta were amplified from RNA transcripts. Using the HTBI primer set, a first-round RT-PCR was run on the TCR CDR3. MiXCR, applied by TCRdb to the multiplex PCR reads, yields one record per CDR3 protein. Of around 300,000 distinct CDR3 sequences in the sample, 13% are singletons; the top ten hold roughly 8.5%. Together with thyroid ultrasound, orbital computed tomography, serum thyroxine and TRAb, clinical symptoms were used for diagnoses. This TCR derives from a woman in her twenties or thirties with Graves' hyperthyroidism that later progressed to Graves' ophthalmopathy. Material for sequencing was blood. The V gene is TRBV14, the J gene TRBJ2-5; D is unclear. For the CDR3, the DNA is TGTGCCAGCAGCCAAGGGCAGTTCCTGCAAGAGACCCAGTACTTC. This encodes CASSQGQFLQETQYF.